The entry below gives a single T cell receptor beta chain sequence along with its context. With 4 bases removed from V and 5 bases from J, the gap between germline ends came to 18 bases. Germline V gene data show CDR1 as MDHEN and CDR2 as SYDVKM. This CDR3 region has 16 residues. Per the original methods: The authors estimated nucleated cell counts from reference gene primer amplification. TCRdb keeps only in-frame clones here, not all; method: immunoSEQ multiplex PCR. Clone size and the V and J calls come from that table; the DNA yielded D and trimming. The sample holds 200,000 to 250,000 clones, roughly 82% seen once. This record comes from a study of blood T cell repertoires in COVID-19. Study-wide context: Donors in the United States, Italy and Spain gave samples during acute or convalescent COVID-19. PBMCs, B-cell-depleted T cells, or T cells provided the cDNA or gDNA that made up the material.

V usage is TRBV28 and J usage is TRBJ2-1; TRBD2 is a possible D gene (7 bases). This TCR was sampled from a man aged 45-65 years with active or convalescent COVID-19. The sample consisted of peripheral blood. The CDR3 DNA reads as TGTGCCAGCAGTTCCCCCCAGGGGAGGGATCACAATGAGCAGTTCTTC. As protein: CASSSPQGRDHNEQFF.